These 5 T cell receptor beta chains were all obtained from the same sample, sequenced in a study of blood T cell repertoires in COVID-19. The protocol was immunoSEQ multiplex PCR, while the TCRdb copy is restricted to in-frame clones and leaves out a portion. The data contain over 200,000 clones, 75% to 85% of them singletons. The sequenced sample was peripheral blood. The receptors come from a woman aged 25 to 39 with COVID-19, enrolled during active disease.

Worth noting for this clone: This specimen includes other DNA sequences encoding the same CDR3. The chain employs TRBV4-1 and TRBJ2-7, with TRBD1 matching over 7 bases. The germline gives CDR1 MGHRA, CDR2 YSYEKL. This CDR3 contains 14 residues. V shed 1 base and J 3 bases; nucleotides not matched to a gene: 3. The chain's CDR3 is CASSQGQGYYEQYF. The CDR3 coding sequence is TGCGCCAGCAGCCAAGGACAGGGCTACTACGAGCAGTACTTC.

The CDR3 spells CAWSSGQGRSNQPQHF. The CDR3 DNA sequence: TGTGCCTGGAGTAGCGGACAGGGCAGAAGCAATCAGCCCCAGCATTTT. The J gene is TRBJ1-5, the V gene TRBV30, with 8 nucleotides matching TRBD1. Trimming at V came to 2 bases and at J to 1 base, leaving 7 bases not matched to a gene. Per germline, CDR1 GTSNPN and CDR2 SVGIG (reference sequence). This CDR3 has 16 residues.

This chain uses TRBV27 with TRBJ2-3, with D perhaps TRBD2 (6 bases). This CDR3 region has 16 residues. Germline V lookup: CDR1 MNHEY, CDR2 SMNVEV (reference sequence). The V end lost 6 bases, the J end lost 1 base, and 17 bases lay between the germline ends. This CDR3 reads CASRIPGTSGTDTQYF. The CDR3 DNA reads as TGTGCCAGCAGGATTCCTGGGACTTCCGGCACAGATACGCAGTATTTT.

This clone has more than one count but fewer than ten. J is TRBJ1-6 and V is TRBV4-1; a weak D match, TRBD1 (5 bases). CDR1 MGHRA and CDR2 YSYEKL come from the germline V gene. Trimming shortened V by 6 bases and J by 10 bases, and 19 bases separated the two germline ends. The CDR3 contains 15 residues. CDR3 sequence: CASRTVGGRNSPLHF. DNA of the CDR3: TGCGCCAGCAGAACAGTGGGGGGTCGGAACTCACCCCTCCACTTT.

The chain is built from TRBV30 and TRBJ1-4, with 11 bases aligning to TRBD1. The CDR3 sequence is 17 residues long. From germline, CDR1 is GTSNPN and CDR2 SVGIG (reference sequence). Losses at the gene ends were 2 bases for V and 2 bases for J; bases not matched to a gene: 7. CDR3 nucleotide sequence: TGTGCCTGGAGTTCCCGGGACAGGGGGAAGACTAATGAAAAACTGTTTTTT. Residues: CAWSSRDRGKTNEKLFF.